This note documents a single T cell receptor (beta chain) sequence. Its specificity is unknown. This specimen belongs to a study of graft-versus-host responses after intestinal transplantation. Points from the study as a whole: Peak levels of circulating GvH clones tracked with early post-transplant HvG declines. Within allografts, high graft-versus-host to host-versus-graft clonal ratios were seen among patients with graft-donor T cell macrochimerism. GvH clonotypes were identified within recipient marrow, with a subset emerging first in ileum or blood.

This CDR3 has 13 residues. V was clipped by 1 base and J by 6 bases, with 9 bases between them. CDR1 LNHDA and CDR2 SQIVND come from the germline V gene (reference sequence). Data came from immunoSEQ multiplex PCR; TCRdb stores just in-frame clones and leaves some out. The sample lists around 14,000 clones, around 94% occurring once. This TCR derives from a human patient who received an intestinal transplant, so some T cells may come from the graft donor. This sample comprised PBMCs, obtained 9 days after transplant. The genes are TRBV19 and TRBJ1-2, with D tentatively TRBD1 (6 bases). As DNA, the CDR3 is TGTGCCAGTAGTATAGCCGGGGGCAATGGCTACACCTTC. Protein: CASSIAGGNGYTF.